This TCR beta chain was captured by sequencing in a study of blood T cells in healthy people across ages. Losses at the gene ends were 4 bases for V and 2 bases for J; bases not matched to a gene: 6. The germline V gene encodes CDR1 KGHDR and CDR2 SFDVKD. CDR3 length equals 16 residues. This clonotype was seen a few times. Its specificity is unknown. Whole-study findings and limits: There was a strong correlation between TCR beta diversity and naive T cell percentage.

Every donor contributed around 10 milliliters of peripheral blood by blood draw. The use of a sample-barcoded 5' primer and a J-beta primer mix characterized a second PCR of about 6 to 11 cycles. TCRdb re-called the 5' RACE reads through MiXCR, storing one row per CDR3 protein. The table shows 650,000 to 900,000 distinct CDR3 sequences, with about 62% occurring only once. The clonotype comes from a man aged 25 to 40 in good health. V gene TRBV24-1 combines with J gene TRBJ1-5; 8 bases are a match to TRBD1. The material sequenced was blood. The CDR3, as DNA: TGTGCCACCAGTGACCAGACAGGGGCGGGCAATCAGCCCCAGCATTTT. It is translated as CATSDQTGAGNQPQHF.